Listed below are T cell receptor beta chains from one sample, sequenced in a study of T cell responses to AZD1222 COVID-19 vaccine. Method: immunoSEQ multiplex PCR; TCRdb's copy keeps in-frame clones and lacks some. Among roughly 18,000 clones listed, 65% to 80% were seen once. The source was peripheral blood, collected 28 days after the second AZD1222 dose. These receptors were collected from an adult who received the AZD1222 COVID-19 vaccine. Both conserved end residues are trimmed from each CDR3. Some rows mark clone size as missing; the rest say once, few, many or name a class of expanded clone.

ARSLEGGEINSPLH	TRBV7-5	TRBJ1-6	.
ASSLAWEANSPLH	TRBV11-2	TRBJ1-6	.
ASSEAAWGYGQETQY	TRBV6-1	TRBJ2-5	.
ASSLWVNQPQH	TRBV27	TRBJ1-5	.
ASSTGQGAYEQY	TRBV19	TRBJ2-7	.
ASRSGGSTDTQY	TRBV28	TRBJ2-3	once
ASSLPSGANVLT	TRBV28	TRBJ2-6	.
ASRELTRSYGYT	TRBV5-4	TRBJ1-2	.
ASSPRGGVEFSYEQY	TRBV27	TRBJ2-7	.
AGGSSEQF	TRBV21-1	TRBJ2-1	few
ASSVGTGGFRETQY	TRBV9	TRBJ2-5	once
ASSLESGMNTEAF	TRBV5-1	TRBJ1-1	.
ASSLAGGYNYGYT	TRBV5-4	TRBJ1-2	.
ASSSSGADGYT	TRBV11-2	TRBJ1-2	.
ASSPQGGNNQPQH	TRBV9	TRBJ1-5	.
ASELGNTIY	TRBV25-1	TRBJ1-3	.
ASSYELSRGETQY	TRBV6-2/TRBV6-3	TRBJ2-5	.
AWSVRGGAGIEQY	TRBV30	TRBJ2-7	.
ASSLEGGANYGYT	TRBV18	TRBJ1-2	.
ASSRDRDSPLH	TRBV19	TRBJ1-6	.
ASSFEGSGNTIY	TRBV28	TRBJ1-3	.
ASSLGADQPQH	TRBV7-2	TRBJ1-5	.
ASSVGWDHSEPQH	TRBV9	TRBJ1-5	.
AISGGAGRNYGYT	TRBV10-3	TRBJ1-2	once
ASTSHENIQY	TRBV19	TRBJ2-4	.
ASSLVFYEQY	TRBV11-2	TRBJ2-7	once
SLGHEETQY	TRBV20-1	TRBJ2-5	.
ASSLDYTDTQY	TRBV7-3	TRBJ2-3	.
ASSQDLRQWNYGYT	TRBV4-1	TRBJ1-2	.
ASSQDGSSYNEQF	TRBV4-3	TRBJ2-1	.
ASSPTGTPYEQY	TRBV9	TRBJ2-7	.
ASSFDRLGETQY	TRBV6-5	TRBJ2-5	.
ASGDRGQVDTQY	TRBV19	TRBJ2-3	.
AYRGRLNSPLH	TRBV2	TRBJ1-6	.
AISESGTSGNTIY	TRBV10-3	TRBJ1-3	.
ASSARGGTHTEAF	TRBV7-2	TRBJ1-1	.